The 8 T cell receptor beta chains presented below share a single source sample, sequenced in a study of cytomegalovirus exposure and HLA in healthy donors. Amplification used 60 Vbeta primers and 13 Jbeta primers. The method was immunoSEQ multiplex PCR; TCRdb's version includes in-frame clones alone and lacks a portion of them. The data contain about 170,000 clones, 73% of them seen just once; the ten biggest clones take up approximately 5.6%. The sequencing input was PBMCs. The receptors were gathered from a woman in her late teens or twenties in good health and CMV-seropositive.

The chain is built from TRBV6-1 and TRBJ2-3, with TRBD2 identical over 9 bases. V gave up 10 bases and J gave up 5 bases; unmatched junction bases: 13. The CDR3 contains 15 residues. CDR1 and CDR2 (germline): MNHNS, SASEGT. CDR3 in DNA: TGTGCCACCCTCTACACGACTAGCGGTGGAGATACGCAGTATTTT. Protein sequence: CATLYTTSGGDTQYF.

About this clone itself: Other DNA sequences in the sample encode the same CDR3. This sequence joins TRBV7-2 and TRBJ2-7; 7 nucleotides agree with TRBD2. The trim removed 1 base at V and 1 base at J, leaving 1 base unmatched. The CDR3 length is 14 residues. Germline V gene sequence: CDR1 SGHTA, CDR2 FQGNSA. The CDR3 is CASSLGGGSYEQYF. The DNA of the CDR3 is TGTGCCAGCAGCTTAGGCGGGGGTTCCTACGAGCAGTACTTC.

The chain combines TRBV4-2 with TRBJ2-7; a weak D match, TRBD2 (5 bases). Trimming left V 4 bases short and J 3 bases short, with 13 bases between. The CDR3 has 14 amino acids. Germline loops: CDR1 LGHNA, CDR2 YNFKEQ. CDR3 residues: CASSPEGVSYEQYF. The CDR3 bases are TGTGCCAGCAGCCCCGAGGGAGTGAGCTACGAGCAGTACTTC.

Only a few counts were recorded for this clone. The chain recombines TRBV5-1 with TRBJ2-7, with no clear D. Germline V CDR1 and CDR2: SGHRS, YFSETQ. The CDR3 totals 15 residues. Trimming pared 0 bases from V and 5 bases from J, leaving 15 bases between. CDR3 coding DNA: TGCGCCAGCAGCTTGGGGTCAGGCGACCCCCACGAGCAGTACTTC. Its translation is CASSLGSGDPHEQYF.

The chain recombines TRBV2 with TRBJ2-7; D is ambiguous. The CDR3 has 12 residues. V lost 8 bases, J lost 2 bases, and 10 bases lay in between. Germline V gene sequence: CDR1 SNHLY, CDR2 FYNNEI. This CDR3 reads CASRARTYEQYF. The CDR3 nucleotides are TGTGCCAGCCGCGCTAGGACCTACGAGCAGTACTTC.

On this clone itself: The same CDR3 is also encoded by other DNA sequences in this sample. The V and J genes are TRBV25-1 and TRBJ2-1; 8 bases agree with TRBD2. The CDR3 runs 15 residues. With 3 bases clipped from V and 0 bases from J, the junction kept 1 base outside the gene matches. Looked up from germline, CDR1 is MGHDK and CDR2 is SYGVNS. The CDR3 reads CASSESGSSYNEQFF. CDR3 bases: TGTGCCAGCAGTGAGAGCGGGAGCTCCTACAATGAGCAGTTCTTC. Full variable domain (remainder filled in from reference TRBV25-1 and TRBJ2-1): EADIYQTPRYLVIGTGKKITLECSQTMGHDKMYWYQQDPGMELHLIHYSYGVNSTEKGDLSSESTVSRIRTEHFPLTLESARPSHTSQYLCASSESGSSYNEQFFGPGTRLTVL.

The V gene is TRBV28, the J gene TRBJ1-2; tentatively, D is TRBD1 (6 bases). V dropped 3 bases and J dropped 5 bases, with 16 bases sitting between them. CDR1 and CDR2 from the germline V gene are MDHEN and SYDVKM. This CDR3 comprises 15 residues. This CDR3 is CASSLSGDPIYGYTF. In DNA form, the CDR3 reads TGTGCCAGCAGTTTGTCAGGGGATCCCATTTATGGCTACACCTTC.

V gene TRBV6-1 combines with J gene TRBJ1-1; a possible D gene is TRBD1 (6 bases). The CDR3 sequence is 13 residues long. Germline CDR1 reads MNHNS; CDR2 reads SASEGT. V lost 8 bases, J lost 2 bases, and 12 bases lay in between. CDR3 residues: CASERTENTEAFF. The CDR3 coding sequence is TGTGCCAGCGAGAGGACAGAAAACACTGAAGCTTTCTTT.